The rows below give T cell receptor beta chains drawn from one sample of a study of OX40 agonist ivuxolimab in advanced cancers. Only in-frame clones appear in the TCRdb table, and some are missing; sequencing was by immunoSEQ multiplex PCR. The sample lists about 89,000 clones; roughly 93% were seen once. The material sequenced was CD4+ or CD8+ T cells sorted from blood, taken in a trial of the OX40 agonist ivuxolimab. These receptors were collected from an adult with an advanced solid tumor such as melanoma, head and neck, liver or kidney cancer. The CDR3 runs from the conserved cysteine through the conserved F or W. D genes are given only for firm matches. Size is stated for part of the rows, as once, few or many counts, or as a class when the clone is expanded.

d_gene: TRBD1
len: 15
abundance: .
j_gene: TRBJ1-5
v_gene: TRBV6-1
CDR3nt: TGTGCCAGCAGTGAAGTAGGGACAGTCAATCAGCCCCAGCATTTT
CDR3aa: CASSEVGTVNQPQHF

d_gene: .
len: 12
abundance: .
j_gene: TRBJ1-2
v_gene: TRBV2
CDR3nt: TGTGCCAGCAGTGAACAGGGTGGTGGCTACACCTTC
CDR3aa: CASSEQGGGYTF

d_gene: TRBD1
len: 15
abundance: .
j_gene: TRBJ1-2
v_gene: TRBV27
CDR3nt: TGTGCCAGCAGTTTATTTGGGACAGCTAACTATGGCTACACCTTC
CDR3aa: CASSLFGTANYGYTF

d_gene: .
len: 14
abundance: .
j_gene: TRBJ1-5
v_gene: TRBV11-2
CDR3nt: TGTGCCAGCAGCTTAGCGGGGTTAGAGCAGCCCCAGCATTTT
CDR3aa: CASSLAGLEQPQHF

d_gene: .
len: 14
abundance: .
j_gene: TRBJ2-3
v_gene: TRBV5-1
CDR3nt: TGCGCCAGCAGCTTGGGGGATGGCACAGATACGCAGTATTTT
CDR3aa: CASSLGDGTDTQYF

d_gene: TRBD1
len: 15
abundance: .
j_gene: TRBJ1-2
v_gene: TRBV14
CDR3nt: TGTGCCAGCAGCCAATATTGGGTGACAGGGAATGGCTACACCTTC
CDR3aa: CASSQYWVTGNGYTF

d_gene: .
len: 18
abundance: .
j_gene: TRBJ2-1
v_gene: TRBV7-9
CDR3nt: TGTGCCAGCAGCCCGCGGGACAGCTTAGTCAGCTCCTACAATGAGCAGTTCTTC
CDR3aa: CASSPRDSLVSSYNEQFF

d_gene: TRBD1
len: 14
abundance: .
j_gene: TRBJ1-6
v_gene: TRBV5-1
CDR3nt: TGCGCCAGCAGTATGACAGGGGGCGATTCACCCCTCCACTTT
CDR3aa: CASSMTGGDSPLHF

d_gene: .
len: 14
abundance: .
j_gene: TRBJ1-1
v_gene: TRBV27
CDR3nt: TGTGCCAGCAGTCGAGGGGATTTGGACACTGAAGCTTTCTTT
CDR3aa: CASSRGDLDTEAFF

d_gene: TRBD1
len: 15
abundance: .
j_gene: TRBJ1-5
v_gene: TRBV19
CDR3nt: TGTGCCAGTCGACAGGGGAGCGTGAGCAATCAGCCCCAGCATTTT
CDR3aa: CASRQGSVSNQPQHF

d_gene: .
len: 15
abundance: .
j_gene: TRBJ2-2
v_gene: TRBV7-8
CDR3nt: TGTGCCAGCAGCTTTATGGGAGCACTCACCGGGGAGCTGTTTTTT
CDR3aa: CASSFMGALTGELFF

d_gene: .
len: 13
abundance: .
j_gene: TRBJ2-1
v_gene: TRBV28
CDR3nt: TGTGCCAGCCTACTCGGGGGCCTCAATGAGCAGTTCTTC
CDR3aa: CASLLGGLNEQFF

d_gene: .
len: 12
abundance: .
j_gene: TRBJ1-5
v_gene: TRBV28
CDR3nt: TGTGCCAGCAACTCGAATCGCCAGCCCCAGCATTTT
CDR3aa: CASNSNRQPQHF

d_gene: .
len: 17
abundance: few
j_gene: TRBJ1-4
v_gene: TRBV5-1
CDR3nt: TGCGCCAGCAGCTTGTCCACGACATTTGCAACTAATGAAAAACTGTTTTTT
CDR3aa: CASSLSTTFATNEKLFF

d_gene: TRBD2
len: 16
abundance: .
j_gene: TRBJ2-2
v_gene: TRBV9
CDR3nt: TGTGCCAGCAGCGTCTCTAGCGGGAGGGTCGCCGGGGAGCTGTTTTTT
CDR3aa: CASSVSSGRVAGELFF

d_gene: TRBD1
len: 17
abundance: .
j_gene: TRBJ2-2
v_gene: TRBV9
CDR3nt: TGTGCCAGCAGCCCCCACCCGGGACAGGGGAACACCGGGGAGCTGTTTTTT
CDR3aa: CASSPHPGQGNTGELFF

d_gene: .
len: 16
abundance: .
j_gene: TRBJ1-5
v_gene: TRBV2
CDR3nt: TGTGCCAGCAGGACAGGTTACGGTCCCTCAAATCAGCCCCAGCATTTT
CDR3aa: CASRTGYGPSNQPQHF

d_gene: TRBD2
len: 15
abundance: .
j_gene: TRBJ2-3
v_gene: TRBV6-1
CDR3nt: TGTGCCAGCACAGTCAGCGGGGGGAGAACAGATACGCAGTATTTT
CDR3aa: CASTVSGGRTDTQYF

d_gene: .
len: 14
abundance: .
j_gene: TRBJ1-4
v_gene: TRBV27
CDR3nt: TGTGCCAGCAGTTTTTTAATAAACCAGGAAAAACTGTTTTTT
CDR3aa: CASSFLINQEKLFF

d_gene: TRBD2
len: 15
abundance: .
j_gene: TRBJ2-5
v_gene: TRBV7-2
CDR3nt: TGTGCCAGCAGCTTAGGCGGGGGGCAGCCAGAGACCCAGTACTTC
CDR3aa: CASSLGGGQPETQYF

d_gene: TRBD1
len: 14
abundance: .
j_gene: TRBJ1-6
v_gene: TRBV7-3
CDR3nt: TGTGCCAGCAGCAAAGGGGGACAGGGGGCACCCCTCCACTTT
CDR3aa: CASSKGGQGAPLHF

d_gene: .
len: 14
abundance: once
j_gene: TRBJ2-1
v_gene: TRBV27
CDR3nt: TGTGCCTCCCAGGGGGACTATTCCTACAATGAGCAGTTCTTC
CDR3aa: CASQGDYSYNEQFF